One sample yielded the 27 T cell receptor beta chains listed below, sequenced in a study of CD8 T cells in Susac syndrome. When the RNA was reverse transcribed, random hexamers were used with an input of roughly 0.45 to 1 ug. From the immunoSEQ multiplex PCR reads, TCRdb called clonotypes with MiXCR, one entry per CDR3 protein. The repertoire includes some 300,000 distinct CDR3 sequences, about 88% of them detected once, and about 0.11% sits in the top ten. Sequences were obtained from CD8+ T cells from PBMCs. Source of these receptors: a human donor with multiple sclerosis.

The sample holds one count of this clonotype. The V call is TRBV24-1, the J call TRBJ2-2, with 8 bases aligning to TRBD2. Germline CDR1 is KGHDR and CDR2 is SFDVKD. CDR3 length: 16 amino acids. After removal of 10 bases from V and 7 bases from J, the junction contained 16 bases not matched to a gene. The CDR3 loop is CATQTRAGASLGELFF. The DNA for the CDR3 is TGTGCCACACAAACTAGAGCGGGAGCGTCTCTCGGGGAGCTGTTTTTT.

The genes are TRBV13 and TRBJ2-7; D is undetermined. V lost 0 bases to trimming and J lost 3 bases, with 12 bases between them. The germline CDR1 and CDR2 sequences are PRHDT and FYEKMQ (reference sequence). The CDR3 runs to 15 residues. DNA for the CDR3: TGTGCCAGCAGCTTAGGAGGTCAAGGGCACTACGAGCAGTACTTC. Its translation is CASSLGGQGHYEQYF.

The V and J genes are TRBV7-9 and TRBJ2-3; unclear D gene. From germline, CDR1 is SEHNR and CDR2 FQNEAQ (reference sequence). Trimming took off 7 bases at V and 0 bases at J, with 17 bases between the two ends. This CDR3 spans 16 amino acids. The CDR3 protein is CASTTLRQASTDTQYF. Here the CDR3 DNA reads TGTGCCAGCACCACTCTACGGCAGGCTAGCACAGATACGCAGTATTTT.

The gene calls are TRBV29-1 and TRBJ2-3; TRBD1 agrees at 7 bases. This CDR3 region has 14 residues. CDR1 and CDR2 from the germline V gene are SQVTM and ANQGSEA. The J segment lost 4 bases and the V segment lost 3 bases, leaving 7 bases of the junction unmatched. The CDR3 region is CSVELDRSPDTQYF. The CDR3 DNA reads as TGCAGCGTTGAGTTGGACAGGTCCCCAGATACGCAGTATTTT.

Here the CDR3 reads CASRPWTSGGHRNNEQFF. In DNA form, the CDR3 reads TGTGCCAGCAGACCATGGACTAGCGGGGGCCATCGAAACAATGAGCAGTTCTTC. The chain carries TRBV5-4 and TRBJ2-1, with 13 bases matching TRBD2. Looked up from germline, CDR1 is SGHNT and CDR2 is YYREEE (reference sequence). V shed 5 bases, J shed 5 bases, and the junction held 13 bases outside the gene matches. The CDR3 sequence is 18 residues long.

This chain connects TRBV27 to TRBJ1-2; 10 positions agree with TRBD1. The J segment lost 7 bases and the V segment lost 5 bases, leaving 10 bases of the junction unmatched. This CDR3 contains 15 residues. CDR1 MNHEY and CDR2 SMNVEV come from the germline V gene (reference sequence). The CDR3 nucleotides read TGTGCCAGCAGTCCATCCGGGACAGGGGTTGTTGGCTACACCTTC. This translates into CASSPSGTGVVGYTF.

The genes are TRBV19 and TRBJ2-1, with D possibly called TRBD1 or TRBD2 (5 bases each). Germline CDR1 LNHDA, CDR2 SQIVND (reference sequence). The CDR3 runs to 13 residues. Trimming cost V 5 bases and J 8 bases, with 13 bases left between them. CDR3: CASSLGPPDEQFF. In DNA form, the CDR3 reads TGTGCCAGTAGTTTGGGACCCCCCGATGAGCAGTTCTTC.

The genes are TRBV6-5 and TRBJ1-3; D is unclear. CDR3 length: 15 residues. V was cut by 1 base and J by 0 bases, with 7 bases left in between. Germline CDR1 is MNHEY and CDR2 is SVGAGI. The CDR3 DNA sequence: TGTGCCAGCAGTTACTTGGACCCCTCTGGAAACACCATATATTTT. Translated, it gives CASSYLDPSGNTIYF.

In this sample, this clonotype turned up once. The rearrangement uses TRBV29-1 and TRBJ1-2; D is unresolved. The CDR3 sequence is 13 residues long. In germline, CDR1 is SQVTM, CDR2 ANQGSEA. Trimming removed 1 base from V and 2 bases from J, with 8 bases in between. CDR3 sequence reads: CSVEAAVNYGYTF. The CDR3 coding sequence is TGCAGCGTTGAAGCTGCGGTCAACTATGGCTACACCTTC.

The chain has TRBV29-1 and TRBJ2-5; 9 nucleotides agree with TRBD1. V lost 6 bases to trimming and J lost 6 bases; unmatched junction nucleotides: 11. The CDR3 extends over 14 amino acids. Germline V CDR1 and CDR2: SQVTM, ANQGSEA. As DNA, the CDR3 is TGCAGCGTGGATGACAGGGGGGACTTGAAGACCCAGTACTTC. It specifies CSVDDRGDLKTQYF.

The chain recombines TRBV7-6 with TRBJ2-3; TRBD2 agrees at 11 bases. The J segment lost 3 bases and the V segment lost 2 bases, leaving 19 bases of the junction unmatched. CDR1 is SGHVS and CDR2 is FNYEAQ in the germline V gene. This CDR3 spans 21 amino acids. For the CDR3, the DNA is TGTGCCAGCAGCTTAAGATCAGGTGTGGGGAGACTAGCGGGACTGACAGATACGCAGTATTTT. As protein: CASSLRSGVGRLAGLTDTQYF.

J is TRBJ1-2 and V is TRBV5-1, with unresolved D. V was cut by 0 bases and J by 8 bases, with 8 bases left in between. Germline loops: CDR1 SGHRS, CDR2 YFSETQ. The CDR3 extends over 12 amino acids. The chain's CDR3 is CASSLGDSGYTF. The CDR3 bases are TGCGCCAGCAGCTTGGGGGATAGCGGCTACACCTTC.

This clonotype was seen just once. The CDR3, as DNA: TGTGCCAGCAGCTTAGCGCGCGGCGGGGCCCCCGCAGATACGCAGTATTTT. Translation gives CASSLARGGAPADTQYF. V and J are TRBV7-9 and TRBJ2-3; D may be TRBD2 (6 bases). The CDR3 is 17 residues long. In germline, CDR1 is SEHNR, CDR2 FQNEAQ (reference sequence). V was cut by 0 bases and J by 4 bases, with 17 bases left in between.

The chain carries TRBV10-1 and TRBJ2-1; TRBD1 or TRBD2 may be the D gene (6 bases each). The CDR3 has 12 amino acids. Trimming shortened V by 3 bases and J by 15 bases, and 15 bases separated the two germline ends. Germline CDR1 and CDR2: WNHNN and SYGVQD (reference sequence). Written as DNA, the CDR3 is TGCGCCAGCAGTGATCAGAGGGGGGTCTTGTTCTTC. Translating it yields CASSDQRGVLFF.

V and J are TRBV5-4 and TRBJ2-4; 7 nucleotides agree with TRBD1. V trimming: 0 bases; J trimming: 0 bases; junction bases outside the gene matches: 6. The germline V gene has CDR1 SGHNT and CDR2 YYREEE (reference sequence). CDR3 size: 17 residues. The CDR3 nucleotides read TGTGCCAGCAGCTTGGAGACAGGGCGGCTAGCCAAAAACATTCAGTACTTC. It encodes CASSLETGRLAKNIQYF.

This sequence joins TRBV21-1 and TRBJ2-2; TRBD2, the table's D call, lacks a check against the DNA. TRBV21-1 is described as a pseudogene. The CDR3 sequence is 18 residues long. The CDR3 spells CASSKVVAGGPCTGELFF. The CDR3 coding sequence is TGTGCCAGCAGCAAAGTTGTAGCGGGAGGGCCATGTACCGGGGAGCTGTTTTTT.

The chain uses TRBV27 and TRBJ2-7; 14 bases agree with TRBD2. The length of the CDR3 is 16 residues. Germline assignment: CDR1 MNHEY and CDR2 SMNVEV (reference sequence). The V gene end was trimmed by 5 bases and the J gene end by 10 bases; junction bases not matched to a gene: 13. The CDR3 reads CASSPTGTSGRERQYF. CDR3 sequence (DNA): TGTGCCAGCAGTCCCACCGGGACTAGCGGGAGAGAGCGACAGTACTTC.

The V and J genes are TRBV27 and TRBJ2-7; D might be TRBD1 (5 bases). CDR1 MNHEY and CDR2 SMNVEV come from the germline V gene (reference sequence). The length of the CDR3 is 14 residues. Trimming cost V 6 bases and J 5 bases, with 17 bases left between them. CDR3 in amino acids: CASSRTGIEDEQYF. CDR3 DNA: TGTGCCAGCAGCCGTACAGGTATTGAAGACGAGCAGTACTTC.

The genes are TRBV4-1 and TRBJ2-1; the match to TRBD2 covers 7 bases. Losses at the gene ends were 0 bases for V and 5 bases for J; bases not matched to a gene: 1. This CDR3 contains 14 residues. CDR1 is MGHRA, CDR2 YSYEKL, per germline. The CDR3 DNA sequence: TGCGCCAGCAGCCAAGAGGGAGGGAACAATGAGCAGTTCTTC. Translation gives CASSQEGGNNEQFF.

In its sample, this clonotype was seen once. The V call is TRBV7-9, the J call TRBJ2-1; D may be TRBD2 (5 bases). V shed 6 bases and J shed 5 bases, with 20 bases lying between them. Germline CDR1 SEHNR, CDR2 FQNEAQ (reference sequence). The CDR3 extends over 16 amino acids. The CDR3 here is CASRRDGLAIDNEQFF. CDR3 coding DNA: TGTGCCAGCAGAAGAGACGGGTTAGCGATCGACAATGAGCAGTTCTTC.

The chain uses TRBV3-1 and TRBJ2-3; no definite D call. The CDR3 runs to 17 residues. The germline V and J ends were trimmed by 1 base and 5 bases, with 19 bases remaining between them. The germline V gene encodes CDR1 LGHDT and CDR2 YNNKEL (reference sequence). DNA for the CDR3: TGTGCCAGCAGCCAAGTTCACGAAGGGTCTAAGGGAGATACGCAGTATTTT. Its protein product is CASSQVHEGSKGDTQYF.

V and J are TRBV7-3 and TRBJ2-1; D not certain. The CDR3 is 13 residues long. The V end lost 8 bases, the J end lost 8 bases, and 16 bases lay between the germline ends. The germline gives CDR1 SGHTA, CDR2 FQGTGA. Here the CDR3 reads CASSEIGFDEQFF. DNA for the CDR3: TGTGCCAGCTCCGAAATAGGGTTCGATGAGCAGTTCTTC. The variable domain in full, completed from reference TRBV7-3 and TRBJ2-1, reads GAGVSQTPSNKVTEKGKYVELRCDPISGHTALYWYRQSLGQGPEFLIYFQGTGAADDSGLPNDRFFAVRPEGSVSTLKIQRTERGDSAVYLCASSEIGFDEQFFGPGTRLTVL.

The chain carries TRBV20-1 and TRBJ2-7; 9 bases align to TRBD1. After removal of 1 base from V and 6 bases from J, the junction contained 7 bases not matched to a gene. There are 14 residues in the CDR3. Germline V lookup: CDR1 DFQATT, CDR2 SNEGSKA (reference sequence). The CDR3 region is CSARATGQGTEQYF. The CDR3 DNA sequence: TGCAGTGCTAGAGCCACAGGACAGGGGACCGAGCAGTACTTC.

This clonotype was counted once. The genes are TRBV12-3 or TRBV12-4 and TRBJ1-2; 8 bases agree with TRBD1. V lost 6 bases and J lost 5; bases outside the gene matches: 11. This CDR3 spans 15 amino acids. The CDR3 loop is CASRAMQGARYGYTF. The CDR3 DNA reads as TGTGCCAGCAGGGCCATGCAGGGGGCTCGGTATGGCTACACCTTC.

V is TRBV11-2 and J is TRBJ2-5; D call uncertain. The CDR3 is 13 amino acids. CDR1 SGHAT and CDR2 FQNNGV come from the germline V gene. V shed 5 bases and J shed 2 bases, with 9 bases lying between them. The CDR3, as DNA: TGTGCCAGCAGCCAATATCTACAAGAGACCCAGTACTTC. It specifies CASSQYLQETQYF.

The genes are TRBV25-1 and TRBJ2-1, with 9 bases aligning to TRBD2. There are 12 residues in the CDR3. Trimming removed 5 bases from V and 14 bases from J; junction bases left unmatched: 7. Germline values: CDR1 MGHDK, CDR2 SYGVNS. The CDR3 region has the DNA TGTGCCAGCAGTCACGCGGGAGGGTACGAGTTCTTC. It specifies CASSHAGGYEFF.

Only one count was recorded for this clonotype. V gene TRBV9 combines with J gene TRBJ2-3, with 12 bases fitting TRBD2. There are 17 residues in the CDR3. Germline V gene data show CDR1 as SGDLS and CDR2 as YYNGEE. The junction had 7 bases not matched to a gene; V was cut back by 4 bases and J by 1 base. CDR3 protein: CASSSRGTSGRTDTQYF. In nucleotides, the CDR3 is TGTGCCAGCAGCTCTCGTGGGACTAGCGGGCGCACAGATACGCAGTATTTT.